Presented here are 6 T cell receptor beta chains from one specimen sequenced in a study of cytomegalovirus exposure and HLA in healthy donors. Primers: 60 Vbeta forward and 13 Jbeta reverse. Profiled with immunoSEQ multiplex PCR; TCRdb holds only in-frame clones, not every one. The sample lists around 97,000 clones; 76% were seen once. Input material: PBMCs. The receptors were sampled from a woman between 18 and 30 years old in good health and CMV-seropositive.

This chain links TRBV4-2 with TRBJ2-7; 7 bases are shared with TRBD2. V shed 4 bases, J shed 0 bases, and the junction held 12 bases outside the gene matches. The V gene's germline CDR1 is LGHNA and CDR2 YNFKEQ. The CDR3 covers 17 residues. Here the CDR3 reads CASSPYGAGLDSYEQYF. CDR3 nucleotide sequence: TGTGCCAGCAGCCCTTACGGGGCAGGACTAGACTCCTACGAGCAGTACTTC.

The rearrangement joins TRBV10-3 to TRBJ1-5, with a tentative D call TRBD1 (5 bases). V lost 0 bases, J lost 1 base, and 10 bases lay in between. This CDR3 is built from 16 residues. CDR1 is ENHRY and CDR2 is SYGVKD in the germline V gene. CDR3 residues: CAISESRRGSNQPQHF. CDR3 DNA sequence: TGTGCCATCAGTGAGTCTAGACGGGGGAGCAATCAGCCCCAGCATTTT.

The V call is TRBV29-1, the J call TRBJ2-5; D is perhaps TRBD2 (6 bases). The V end lost 6 bases, the J end lost 7 bases, and 18 bases lay between the germline ends. The CDR3 has 13 amino acids. The germline CDR1 and CDR2 sequences are SQVTM and ANQGSEA. Here the CDR3 reads CSVALATGGTQYF. In nucleotides, the CDR3 is TGCAGCGTAGCTTTGGCCACCGGGGGGACCCAGTACTTC.

V gene TRBV6-5 combines with J gene TRBJ1-4; D unclear. The CDR3 consists of 12 residues. V was cut by 2 bases and J by 8 bases, with 6 bases left in between. Germline V gene lookup returns CDR1 MNHEY and CDR2 SVGAGI. In DNA, the CDR3 is TGTGCCAGCAGTTACCCTGTCGAAAAACTGTTTTTT. Translated: CASSYPVEKLFF.

The chain carries TRBV15 and TRBJ1-1; 9 bases fit TRBD1. The V segment lost 5 bases and the J segment 11 bases; nucleotides outside the gene matches: 9. The CDR3 is 13 amino acids. Per germline, CDR1 LNHNV and CDR2 YYDKDF (reference sequence). The CDR3, as DNA: TGTGCCACCAGCCCCCGACAGGGGGGACGCGCTTTCTTT. It translates to CATSPRQGGRAFF.

This clone has a handful of counts. This chain joins TRBV6-5 and TRBJ1-1; no clear D gene. The CDR3 is made up of 11 amino acids. Germline loops: CDR1 MNHEY, CDR2 SVGAGI. V was clipped by 5 bases and J by 3 bases, with 4 bases between them. The CDR3 protein is CASSRHTEAFF. CDR3 nucleotide sequence: TGTGCCAGCAGTCGTCACACTGAAGCTTTCTTT.